The 32 T cell receptor beta chains below come from one sample, sequenced in a study of beta chain features in type 1 diabetes. The sequenced template was cDNA made from the entire isolated RNA. The assay was immunoSEQ multiplex PCR, and TCRdb's table has in-frame clones only and misses some. The sample yields 300,000 to 350,000 clones, approximately 8% seen once. The sequenced sample consisted of central memory CD4+ T cells from blood. The receptors derive from a woman between 18 and 30 years old in good health.

This clone was seen a handful of times. The rearrangement links TRBV6-6 to TRBJ1-3; D ambiguous. The CDR3 is 15 residues long. Germline V gene data show CDR1 as MNHNY and CDR2 as SVGAGI (reference sequence). V gave up 7 bases and J gave up 1 base, with 14 bases separating them. The CDR3 reads CASIYEEISGNTIYF. CDR3 DNA sequence: TGTGCCAGCATCTACGAGGAAATTTCTGGAAACACCATATATTTT.

The table lists this clone with a few counts. The chain combines TRBV5-1 with TRBJ2-5; D call uncertain. The germline CDR1 and CDR2 sequences are SGHRS and YFSETQ. Trimming took off 7 bases at V and 2 bases at J, with 18 bases between the two ends. This CDR3 region has 15 residues. The CDR3 DNA follows: TGCGCCAGCCGTGACCTCCGGGCCGCACAAGAGACCCAGTACTTC. It yields the protein CASRDLRAAQETQYF.

This clone was counted a few times. One end of the junction is discordant with germline, which a read error may explain. J is TRBJ2-5 and V is TRBV10-3, with D tentatively TRBD1 or TRBD2 (6 bases each). The CDR3 extends over 13 amino acids. Looked up from germline, CDR1 is ENHRY and CDR2 is SYGVKD. The CDR3 DNA sequence: TGTGCCAGCAGTTACCGGGGGCGGGAGACCCAGTACTTC. It specifies CASSYRGRETQYF.

This clone appeared a few times. The CDR3 DNA follows: TGTGCCAGCAGCTTAGCCGCTGGGACTAGCGTTACGCAGTATTTT. Residues: CASSLAAGTSVTQYF. The V gene is TRBV7-2, the J gene TRBJ2-3; 10 bases align to TRBD2. Trimming removed 0 bases from V and 8 bases from J; junction bases left unmatched: 5. Germline lookup yields CDR1 SGHTA and CDR2 FQGNSA. The CDR3 has 15 amino acids. Full variable domain (missing parts from reference TRBV7-2 and TRBJ2-3): GAGVSQSPSNKVTEKGKDVELRCDPISGHTALYWYRQSLGQGLEFLIYFQGNSAPDKSGLPSDRFSAERTGGSVSTLTIQRTQQEDSAVYLCASSLAAGTSVTQYFGPGTRLTVL.

This rearrangement joins TRBV18 to TRBJ1-5; no clear D. V was shortened by 1 base and J by 5 bases, with 6 bases between the two germline ends. Germline V CDR1 and CDR2: KGHSH, LQKENI. The CDR3 has 13 residues. This CDR3 reads CASSPQRDQPQHF. CDR3 DNA: TGTGCCAGCTCACCACAGAGGGATCAGCCCCAGCATTTT.

In this sample, this clone turned up a few times. This rearrangement joins TRBV11-2 to TRBJ2-7, with TRBD2 matching over 13 bases. In germline, CDR1 is SGHAT, CDR2 FQNNGV. The CDR3 consists of 16 residues. The V segment lost 3 bases and the J segment 6 bases; nucleotides outside the gene matches: 8. Written as DNA, the CDR3 is TGTGCCAGCAGCTTTAGGACTAGCGGGAGTGACGGCGAGCAGTACTTC. As protein: CASSFRTSGSDGEQYF.

This clone has just a few counts. The genes are TRBV11-3 and TRBJ2-1, with 7 bases aligning to TRBD2. The germline V gene encodes CDR1 SGHNT and CDR2 YENEEA. V shed 1 base and J 7 bases; nucleotides not matched to a gene: 4. The CDR3 consists of 14 residues. This CDR3 reads CASSLAAGVNEQFF. For the CDR3, the DNA is TGTGCCAGCAGCTTAGCGGCGGGAGTTAATGAGCAGTTCTTC.

This clone was seen a handful of times. The gene calls are TRBV5-5 and TRBJ1-3; D unresolved. Germline V CDR1 and CDR2: SGHKS, YYEKEE (reference sequence). The CDR3 contains 14 residues. V lost 2 bases and J lost 1, with 7 bases in between. CDR3 region: CASSFFGSGNTIYF. The CDR3 coding sequence is TGTGCCAGCAGCTTCTTTGGGTCTGGAAACACCATATATTTT.

This clone was counted only a few times. The chain carries TRBV6-5 and TRBJ2-1; TRBD1 matches 7 bases. The CDR3 is made up of 14 amino acids. The germline gives CDR1 MNHEY, CDR2 SVGAGI. V gave up 0 bases and J gave up 10 bases; unmatched junction bases: 6. The CDR3 sequence is CASSYSRSRGEQFF. The CDR3 DNA reads as TGTGCCAGCAGTTACTCACGCAGCAGGGGGGAGCAGTTCTTC.

This clone was seen only a few times. The chain links TRBV7-3 to TRBJ2-5; TRBD1 matches at 7 bases. Losses at the gene ends were 5 bases for V and 4 bases for J; bases not matched to a gene: 10. CDR1 and CDR2 from the germline V gene are SGHTA and FQGTGA. The CDR3 is 15 amino acids. The CDR3 DNA is TGTGCCAGCAGCCCCCAAGGGGGCAGAGGAGAGACCCAGTACTTC. Translated, it gives CASSPQGGRGETQYF.

This clone showed up many times. The chain carries TRBV7-9 and TRBJ2-3; D is perhaps TRBD1 or TRBD2 (5 bases each). The CDR3 length is 15 residues. V was clipped by 2 bases and J by 1 base, with 10 bases between them. Per the germline V gene, CDR1 is SEHNR and CDR2 is FQNEAQ (reference sequence). CDR3 loop: CASSLQGSGTDTQYF. The CDR3 coding sequence is TGTGCCAGCAGCTTACAGGGTAGCGGCACAGATACGCAGTATTTT.

At least ten counts were recorded for this clone. The V gene is TRBV27, the J gene TRBJ1-2; tentatively, D is TRBD1 (5 bases). With 3 bases removed from V and 6 bases from J, the gap between germline ends came to 14 bases. This CDR3 has 14 residues. Germline loops: CDR1 MNHEY, CDR2 SMNVEV (reference sequence). The CDR3 sequence: CASSFGRVGDGYTF. As DNA, the CDR3 is TGTGCCAGCAGTTTCGGCAGGGTGGGTGATGGCTACACCTTC.

At least ten counts were recorded for this clone. This chain connects TRBV6-1 to TRBJ1-4, with D hard to call. Between the trimmed V and J ends, which lost 0 bases and 7 bases, there was a span of 12 bases. The CDR3 has 15 residues. Germline values: CDR1 MNHNS, CDR2 SASEGT. CDR3 loop: CASSEAQTMSEKLFF. The CDR3 bases are TGTGCCAGCAGTGAAGCGCAGACTATGAGTGAAAAACTGTTTTTT.

The genes are TRBV11-2 and TRBJ2-7, with a weak D call TRBD1 (6 bases). Germline V gene data show CDR1 as SGHAT and CDR2 as FQNNGV. The CDR3 is made up of 14 amino acids. Trimming took off 2 bases at V and 6 bases at J, with 14 bases between the two ends. The CDR3 region has the DNA TGTGCCAGCAGCTTAAGTGGCCAGGGGTTCGAGCAGTACTTC. This gives the protein CASSLSGQGFEQYF.

The gene calls are TRBV9 and TRBJ2-3, with D perhaps TRBD2 (5 bases). Germline V gene data show CDR1 as SGDLS and CDR2 as YYNGEE. The V end was cut by 0 bases, the J end by 4 bases, with 12 bases between. This CDR3 has 15 amino acids. The CDR3 region has the DNA TGTGCCAGCAGCGTAGGCGAGGGAGAGGCAGATACGCAGTATTTT. Its protein is CASSVGEGEADTQYF.

In nucleotides, the CDR3 is TGTGCCAGCAGCCCCTCTAGCGGGAGGGCGAATGAGAAGACCCAGTACTTC. Its protein is CASSPSSGRANEKTQYF. The chain combines TRBV5-4 with TRBJ2-5, with 12 bases matching TRBD2. The V and J ends lost 4 bases and 6 bases, in that order; junction bases with no gene match: 13. The germline CDR1 and CDR2 sequences are SGHNT and YYREEE (reference sequence). The CDR3 contains 17 residues.

The genes are TRBV7-9 and TRBJ1-2, with D hard to call. The CDR3 runs 13 residues. CDR1 and CDR2 (germline): SEHNR, FQNEAQ (reference sequence). V shed 10 bases and J shed 8 bases, with 20 bases lying between them. CDR3 coding DNA: TGTGCCACCGGGGAGAGTTGGTGGAGCGGCTACACCTTC. This gives the protein CATGESWWSGYTF.

This clone was seen a handful of times. The chain has TRBV19 and TRBJ2-2; TRBD2 matches at 8 bases. Germline values: CDR1 LNHDA, CDR2 SQIVND (reference sequence). Trimming took 6 bases from V and 0 from J; bases not matched to a gene: 9. The CDR3 has 17 amino acids. The CDR3 loop is CASSGPRLATNTGELFF. CDR3 nucleotides: TGTGCCAGTAGCGGCCCGCGACTAGCGACGAACACCGGGGAGCTGTTTTTT. The complete variable domain, with remaining parts taken from reference TRBV19 and TRBJ2-2, reads DGGITQSPKYLFRKEGQNVTLSCEQNLNHDAMYWYRQDPGQGLRLIYYSQIVNDFQKGDIAEGYSVSREKKESFPLTVTSAQKNPTAFYLCASSGPRLATNTGELFFGEGSRLTVL.

Ten or more counts support this clone. The V call is TRBV7-9, the J call TRBJ2-6; the D is unclear. Trimming cost V 7 bases and J 2 bases, with 6 bases left between them. Germline V gives CDR1 SEHNR, CDR2 FQNEAQ (reference sequence). This CDR3 spans 13 amino acids. Here the CDR3 reads CASTVAGANVLTF. The DNA of the CDR3 is TGTGCCAGCACAGTCGCTGGGGCCAACGTCCTGACTTTC.

This chain links TRBV4-3 with TRBJ1-1; a weak D match, TRBD1 (6 bases). Germline CDR1 reads LGHNA; CDR2 reads YSLEER. V was pared by 3 bases and J by 5 bases, with 10 bases between. CDR3 length: 13 amino acids. In DNA form, the CDR3 reads TGCGCCAGCAGCCAGGGGACACGAACTGAAGCTTTCTTT. It is translated as CASSQGTRTEAFF.

This clone occurred a few times. The rearrangement joins TRBV29-1 to TRBJ2-1, with 7 bases that match TRBD2. Germline trimming cut 5 bases from V and 5 bases from J; bases unmatched to any gene: 6. Germline assignment: CDR1 SQVTM and CDR2 ANQGSEA. The CDR3 extends over 13 amino acids. CDR3 in amino acids: CSVSEGTNNEQFF. The CDR3, as DNA: TGCAGCGTTAGCGAGGGGACTAACAATGAGCAGTTCTTC.

The chain recombines TRBV19 with TRBJ1-1; 7 bases align to TRBD1. The CDR3 is made up of 14 amino acids. Trimming took 5 bases from V and 5 from J; bases not matched to a gene: 8. CDR1 and CDR2 from the germline V gene are LNHDA and SQIVND (reference sequence). CDR3 residues: CASSAERDSTEAFF. DNA of the CDR3: TGTGCCAGTAGTGCCGAACGGGACAGTACTGAAGCTTTCTTT.

This clone was seen a few times. The rearrangement links TRBV6-5 to TRBJ2-3; 7 bases are shared with TRBD2. The CDR3 is 16 residues long. Germline lookup yields CDR1 MNHEY and CDR2 SVGAGI. V dropped 0 bases and J dropped 6; count of bases not matched to a gene: 9. Here the CDR3 reads CASSYSRGESWDTQYF. For the CDR3, the DNA is TGTGCCAGCAGTTACTCACGGGGGGAAAGCTGGGATACGCAGTATTTT.

V gene TRBV5-6 combines with J gene TRBJ2-5; TRBD2 might be the D (6 bases). The length of the CDR3 is 15 residues. V was cut by 4 bases and J by 1 base, with 14 bases left in between. The germline gives CDR1 SGHDT, CDR2 YYEEEE. The DNA for the CDR3 is TGTGCCAGCAGCCCTTCACCGGGAGCCCAAGAGACCCAGTACTTC. Translation gives CASSPSPGAQETQYF.

This clone was observed a few times. V gene TRBV7-2 combines with J gene TRBJ1-3; D ambiguous. The germline V and J ends were trimmed by 3 bases and 3 bases, with 12 bases remaining between them. This CDR3 comprises 15 residues. Germline V CDR1 and CDR2: SGHTA, FQGNSA. CDR3: CASSLDYSYGNTIYF. CDR3 nucleotide sequence: TGTGCCAGCAGCTTGGACTATTCCTATGGAAACACCATATATTTT.

This clone was observed a handful of times. The chain links TRBV5-4 to TRBJ1-4; 10 bases line up with TRBD1. The length of the CDR3 is 17 residues. CDR1 and CDR2 from the germline V gene are SGHNT and YYREEE (reference sequence). V shed 0 bases and J 6 bases; nucleotides not matched to a gene: 8. This CDR3 is CASSLGQGAFVDEKLFF. The DNA for the CDR3 is TGTGCCAGCAGCTTGGGACAGGGGGCGTTCGTAGATGAAAAACTGTTTTTT.

Turning to this clone: The junction and the germline gene differ at one end; a read error may be behind it. Other DNA sequences from this sample encode an identical CDR3 as well. This chain links TRBV28 with TRBJ1-2; tentatively, D is TRBD1 (6 bases). The germline gives CDR1 MDHEN, CDR2 SYDVKM. The CDR3 covers 13 residues. The DNA for the CDR3 is TGCGCCAGCAGTCAGGGGAGCAACTATGGCTACACCTTC. Translated, it gives CASSQGSNYGYTF.

V and J are TRBV14 and TRBJ2-1; TRBD2 agrees at 14 bases. Trimming at V came to 5 bases and at J to 9 bases, leaving 12 bases not matched to a gene. CDR1 and CDR2 (germline): SGHDN, FVKESK. This CDR3 contains 17 residues. The CDR3 region has the DNA TGTGCCAGCAGCTTATTAGCCGGGACTAGCGGGAGAGTTGAGCAGTTCTTC. This gives the protein CASSLLAGTSGRVEQFF.

The genes are TRBV7-6 and TRBJ2-2, with unresolved D. The length of the CDR3 is 16 residues. With 1 base removed from V and 0 bases from J, the gap between germline ends came to 9 bases. The germline V gene has CDR1 SGHVS and CDR2 FNYEAQ. CDR3 protein: CASSLVSTANTGELFF. In nucleotides, the CDR3 is TGTGCCAGCAGCTTAGTATCCACCGCGAACACCGGGGAGCTGTTTTTT.

Only a few counts were recorded for this clone. The chain carries TRBV4-2 and TRBJ2-1; 13 bases fit TRBD2. Per germline, CDR1 LGHNA and CDR2 YNFKEQ. There are 18 residues in the CDR3. J was trimmed by 2 bases and V by 5 bases; bases with no gene match: 9. The CDR3 bases are TGTGCCAGCAGCTCGCATACTAGCGGGAGGGCCGCCTACAATGAGCAGTTCTTC. This sequence encodes CASSSHTSGRAAYNEQFF.

The chain employs TRBV18 and TRBJ1-1, with 7 bases aligning to TRBD1. V gave up 1 base and J gave up 1 base; unmatched junction bases: 9. CDR1 is KGHSH, CDR2 LQKENI, per germline. CDR3 size: 17 residues. CDR3 DNA: TGTGCCAGCTCACCACGGACAGGCAACAAAAAGAACACTGAAGCTTTCTTT. Translation: CASSPRTGNKKNTEAFF.

The sample holds a few counts of this clone. This CDR3 reads CATKQGASTDTQYF. CDR3 nucleotide sequence: TGTGCCACGAAACAGGGGGCTAGCACAGATACGCAGTATTTT. The gene calls are TRBV15 and TRBJ2-3, with 9 bases aligning to TRBD1. Germline V lookup: CDR1 LNHNV, CDR2 YYDKDF (reference sequence). After removal of 9 bases from V and 0 bases from J, the junction contained 4 bases not matched to a gene. This CDR3 contains 14 residues.